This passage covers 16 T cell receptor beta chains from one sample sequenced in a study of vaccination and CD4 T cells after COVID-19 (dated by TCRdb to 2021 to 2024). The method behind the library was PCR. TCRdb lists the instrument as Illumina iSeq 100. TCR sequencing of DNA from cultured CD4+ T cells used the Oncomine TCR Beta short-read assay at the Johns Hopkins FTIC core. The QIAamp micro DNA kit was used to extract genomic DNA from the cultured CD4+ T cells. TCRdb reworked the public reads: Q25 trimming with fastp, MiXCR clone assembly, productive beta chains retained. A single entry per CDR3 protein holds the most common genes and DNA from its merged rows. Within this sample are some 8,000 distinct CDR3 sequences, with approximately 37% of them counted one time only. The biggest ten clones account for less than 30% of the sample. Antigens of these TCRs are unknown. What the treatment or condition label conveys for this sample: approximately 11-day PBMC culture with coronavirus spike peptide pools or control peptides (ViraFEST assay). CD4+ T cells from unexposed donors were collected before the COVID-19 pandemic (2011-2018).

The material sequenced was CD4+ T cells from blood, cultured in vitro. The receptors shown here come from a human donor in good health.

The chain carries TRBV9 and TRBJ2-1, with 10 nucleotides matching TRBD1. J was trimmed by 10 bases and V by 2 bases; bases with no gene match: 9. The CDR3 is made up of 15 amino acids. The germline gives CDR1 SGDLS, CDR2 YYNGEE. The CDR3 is CASSVRTGGGDEQFF. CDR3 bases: TGTGCCAGCAGCGTCCGGACAGGGGGAGGGGACGAGCAGTTCTTC.

The CDR3 loop reads CASSFHVDNLHEQFF. The CDR3 nucleotides are TGTGCCAGCAGTTTCCATGTGGACAATCTCCATGAGCAGTTCTTC. This chain connects TRBV6-2 or TRBV6-3 to TRBJ2-1; maybe TRBD1 (5 bases). Trimming took off 4 bases at V and 8 bases at J, with 18 bases between the two ends. CDR1 MNHEY and CDR2 SVGEGT come from the germline V gene. CDR3 size: 15 residues.

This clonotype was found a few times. The CDR3 loop is CASSSHSGQGNNEQFF. The CDR3 nucleotides are TGTGCCAGCAGCTCACATTCGGGGCAGGGAAACAATGAGCAGTTCTTC. This chain connects TRBV7-2 to TRBJ2-1; either TRBD1 or TRBD2 may fit D (5 bases each). The germline gives CDR1 SGHTA, CDR2 FQGNSA. This CDR3 comprises 16 residues. The ends were cut back, 4 bases at V and 5 bases at J, with 18 bases in the middle.

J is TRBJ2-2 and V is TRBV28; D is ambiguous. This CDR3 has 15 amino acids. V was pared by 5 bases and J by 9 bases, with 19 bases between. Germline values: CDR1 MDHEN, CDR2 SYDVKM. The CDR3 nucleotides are TGTGCCAGCAGTCCCCCCATTGGTCTTGGCAGGGAGCTGTTTTTT. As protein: CASSPPIGLGRELFF. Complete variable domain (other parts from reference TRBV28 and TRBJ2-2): DVKVTQSSRYLVKRTGEKVFLECVQDMDHENMFWYRQDPGLGLRLIYFSYDVKMKEKGDIPEGYSVSREKKERFSLILESASTNQTSMYLCASSPPIGLGRELFFGEGSRLTVL.

Here the CDR3 reads CASSPPGGKDTQYF. In DNA, the CDR3 is TGTGCCAGTAGTCCCCCCGGGGGGAAAGATACGCAGTATTTT. This sequence joins TRBV19 and TRBJ2-3, with TRBD2 matching over 7 bases. Per the germline V gene, CDR1 is LNHDA and CDR2 is SQIVND (reference sequence). The CDR3 runs 14 residues. Trimming took 5 bases from V and 5 from J; bases not matched to a gene: 7.

Here the CDR3 DNA reads TGCGCCAGCAGCCCCATCGGGGGGACCCAGTACTTC. This gives the protein CASSPIGGTQYF. The rearrangement links TRBV4-1 to TRBJ2-5, with D tentatively TRBD2 (6 bases). Per germline, CDR1 MGHRA and CDR2 YSYEKL. V lost 4 bases and J 7 bases, leaving 10 bases between the germline ends. The CDR3 runs 12 residues.

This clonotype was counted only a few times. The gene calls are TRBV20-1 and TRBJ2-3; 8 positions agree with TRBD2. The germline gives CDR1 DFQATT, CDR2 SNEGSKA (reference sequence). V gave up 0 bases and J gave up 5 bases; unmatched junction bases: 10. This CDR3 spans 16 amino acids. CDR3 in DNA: TGCAGTGCTAGAGATTGGGGTAGCGGGACCGGAGATACGCAGTATTTT. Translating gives CSARDWGSGTGDTQYF.

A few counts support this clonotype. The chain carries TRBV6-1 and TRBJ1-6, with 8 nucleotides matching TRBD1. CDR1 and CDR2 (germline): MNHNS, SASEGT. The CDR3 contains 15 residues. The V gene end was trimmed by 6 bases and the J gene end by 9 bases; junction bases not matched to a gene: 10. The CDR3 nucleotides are TGTGCCAGCAGAGACGGACAGGGTGAAGGTTCACCCCTCCACTTT. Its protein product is CASRDGQGEGSPLHF.

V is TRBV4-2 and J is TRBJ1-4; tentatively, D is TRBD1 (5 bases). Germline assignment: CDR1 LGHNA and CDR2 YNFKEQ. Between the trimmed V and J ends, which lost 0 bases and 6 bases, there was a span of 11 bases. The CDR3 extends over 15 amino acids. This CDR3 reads CASSQEGRGDEKLFF. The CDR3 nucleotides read TGTGCCAGCAGCCAAGAGGGAAGAGGGGATGAAAAACTGTTTTTT.

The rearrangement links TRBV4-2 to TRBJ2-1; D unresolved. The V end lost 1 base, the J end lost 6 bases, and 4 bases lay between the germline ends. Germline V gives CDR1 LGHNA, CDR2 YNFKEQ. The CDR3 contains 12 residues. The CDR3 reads CASSQGPNEQFF. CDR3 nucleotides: TGTGCCAGCAGCCAAGGTCCCAATGAGCAGTTCTTC.

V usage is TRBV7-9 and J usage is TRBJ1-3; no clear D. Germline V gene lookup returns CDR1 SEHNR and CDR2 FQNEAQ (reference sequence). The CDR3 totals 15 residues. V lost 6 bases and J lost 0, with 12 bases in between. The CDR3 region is CASSHPWPSGNTIYF. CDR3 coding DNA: TGTGCCAGCAGTCACCCTTGGCCCTCTGGAAACACCATATATTTT. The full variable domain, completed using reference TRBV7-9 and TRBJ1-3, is DTGVSQNPRHKITKRGQNVTFRCDPISEHNRLYWYRQTLGQGPEFLTYFQNEAQLEKSRLLSDRFSAERPKGSFSTLEIQRTEQGDSAMYLCASSHPWPSGNTIYFGEGSWLTVV.

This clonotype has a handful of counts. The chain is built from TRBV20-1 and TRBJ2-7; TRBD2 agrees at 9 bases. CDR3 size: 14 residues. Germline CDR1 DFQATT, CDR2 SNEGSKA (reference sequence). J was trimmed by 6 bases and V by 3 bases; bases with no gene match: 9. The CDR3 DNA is TGCAGTGCTAGGTCCCTAGCGGGATTGAGCGAGCAGTACTTC. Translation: CSARSLAGLSEQYF.

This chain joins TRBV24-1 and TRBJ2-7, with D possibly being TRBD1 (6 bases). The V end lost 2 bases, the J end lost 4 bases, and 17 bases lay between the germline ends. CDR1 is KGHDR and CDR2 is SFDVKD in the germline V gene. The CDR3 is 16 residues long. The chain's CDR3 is CATSDSFRGGLYEQYF. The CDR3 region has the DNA TGTGCCACCAGTGATTCCTTCCGAGGGGGATTATACGAGCAGTACTTC.

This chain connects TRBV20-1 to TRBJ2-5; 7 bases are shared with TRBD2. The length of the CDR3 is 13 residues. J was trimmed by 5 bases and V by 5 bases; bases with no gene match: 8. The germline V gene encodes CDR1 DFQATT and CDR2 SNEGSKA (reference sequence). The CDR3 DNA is TGCAGTGCTCAGAGTGGGGGAGGGGAGACCCAGTACTTC. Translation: CSAQSGGGETQYF.

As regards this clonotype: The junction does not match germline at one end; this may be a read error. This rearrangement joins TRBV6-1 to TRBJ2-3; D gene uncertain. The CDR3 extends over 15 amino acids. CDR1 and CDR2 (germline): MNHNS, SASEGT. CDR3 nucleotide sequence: TGTGCCAGCAGAGAAGGGCTCCTTGGTGGCGATACGCAGTATTTT. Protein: CASREGLLGGDTQYF.

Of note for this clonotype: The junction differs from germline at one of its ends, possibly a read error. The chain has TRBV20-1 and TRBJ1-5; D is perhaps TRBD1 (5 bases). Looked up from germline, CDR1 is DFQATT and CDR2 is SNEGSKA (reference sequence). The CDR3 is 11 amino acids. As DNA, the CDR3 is TGCAGTGCCGAACCGGAGGGGCTATCGGTATTT. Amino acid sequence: CSAEPEGLSVF.